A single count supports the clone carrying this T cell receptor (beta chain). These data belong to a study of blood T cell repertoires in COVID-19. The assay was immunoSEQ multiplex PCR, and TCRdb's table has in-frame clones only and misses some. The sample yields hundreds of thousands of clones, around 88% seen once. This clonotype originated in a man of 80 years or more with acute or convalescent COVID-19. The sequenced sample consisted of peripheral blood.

The CDR3 spells CASSRAAGTSSVGELFF. The CDR3, as DNA: TGTGCCAGCAGCAGGGCCGCGGGGACTAGCTCGGTCGGGGAGCTGTTTTTT. The rearrangement links TRBV5-4 to TRBJ2-2, with 9 positions matching TRBD2. The V gene's germline CDR1 is SGHNT and CDR2 YYREEE (reference sequence). This CDR3 has 17 amino acids. The J segment lost 7 bases and the V segment lost 4 bases, leaving 14 bases of the junction unmatched.